One and the same sample provided the 31 T cell receptor beta chains below, sequenced in a study of PD-1 blockade in classical Hodgkin lymphoma. The method was immunoSEQ multiplex PCR; TCRdb's version includes in-frame clones alone and lacks a portion of them. The table includes approximately 60,000 clones, around 88% detected once. Patients all relapsed after autologous stem cell transplantation, and there was variation in brentuximab vedotin exposure. The sequences come from peripheral blood mononuclear cells (PBMCs), collected at baseline. Receptor source: a human donor with classical Hodgkin lymphoma.

The chain combines TRBV6-1 with TRBJ1-6, with 7 bases matching TRBD1. Germline trimming cut 0 bases from V and 2 bases from J; bases unmatched to any gene: 7. CDR3 size: 18 residues. Germline values: CDR1 MNHNS, CDR2 SASEGT. The CDR3 loop reads CASSEAAPGTAYNSPLHF. The CDR3 DNA sequence: TGTGCCAGCAGTGAAGCGGCCCCCGGGACAGCCTATAATTCACCCCTCCACTTT.

V gene TRBV13 combines with J gene TRBJ1-4, with D hard to call. Trimming removed 3 bases from V and 4 bases from J, with 9 bases in between. Germline V gives CDR1 PRHDT, CDR2 FYEKMQ (reference sequence). There are 14 residues in the CDR3. The CDR3, as DNA: TGTGCCAGCAGCTTTTGGACCAGTAATGAAAAACTGTTTTTT. This codes for CASSFWTSNEKLFF.

V is TRBV2 and J is TRBJ2-1; the D is unclear. The germline V gene has CDR1 SNHLY and CDR2 FYNNEI. V was shortened by 2 bases and J by 0 bases, with 26 bases between the two germline ends. The CDR3 length is 21 residues. CDR3 sequence reads: CASSEPEGLSTRMPSYNEQFF. The CDR3 DNA reads TGTGCCAGCAGTGAACCAGAAGGCCTCTCAACAAGGATGCCCTCCTACAATGAGCAGTTCTTC. Full variable domain (remainder filled in from reference TRBV2 and TRBJ2-1): EPEVTQTPSHQVTQMGQEVILRCVPISNHLYFYWYRQILGQKVEFLVSFYNNEISEKSEIFDDQFSVERPDGSNFTLKIRSTKLEDSAMYFCASSEPEGLSTRMPSYNEQFFGPGTRLTVL.

This clone was found once. The chain carries TRBV6-5 and TRBJ2-7; 9 bases map to TRBD2. Looked up from germline, CDR1 is MNHEY and CDR2 is SVGAGI. The CDR3 loop spans 15 amino acids. V lost 0 bases, J lost 3 bases, and 3 bases stayed unmatched. CDR3 DNA sequence: TGTGCCAGCAGTTACTCGACTAGCGGAAGCTACGAGCAGTACTTC. This translates into CASSYSTSGSYEQYF.

The chain is built from TRBV7-8 and TRBJ2-1; 7 bases are shared with TRBD2. Germline assignment: CDR1 SGHVS and CDR2 FQNEAQ. V dropped 3 bases and J dropped 0; count of bases not matched to a gene: 14. CDR3 size: 19 residues. The CDR3 region is CASSLRETSEGSSYNEQFF. The CDR3 nucleotides are TGTGCCAGCAGCTTGAGGGAAACTAGCGAGGGGAGCTCCTACAATGAGCAGTTCTTC.

The rearrangement joins TRBV6-5 to TRBJ1-5, with no clear D. CDR1 is MNHEY, CDR2 SVGAGI, per germline. V was shortened by 6 bases and J by 3 bases, with 12 bases between the two germline ends. This CDR3 comprises 14 residues. The CDR3 sequence: CASSPIGPNQPQHF. CDR3 bases: TGTGCCAGCAGCCCTATCGGACCCAATCAGCCCCAGCATTTT.

The chain is built from TRBV2 and TRBJ2-7; TRBD2 aligns across 8 bases. There are 15 residues in the CDR3. The ends lost 6 bases at V and 0 bases at J; junction bases unmatched: 7. CDR1 is SNHLY, CDR2 FYNNEI, per germline. CDR3: CASSSASGYSYEQYF. DNA for the CDR3: TGTGCCAGCAGCTCCGCTAGCGGGTACTCCTACGAGCAGTACTTC.

V is TRBV28 and J is TRBJ1-1; possible D gene TRBD1, 6 bases. Germline assignment: CDR1 MDHEN and CDR2 SYDVKM. The CDR3 loop spans 17 amino acids. The V end was cut by 2 bases, the J end by 0 bases, with 16 bases between. The CDR3 is CASSLGGHTLMNTEAFF. The CDR3 nucleotides read TGTGCCAGCAGTTTAGGGGGCCATACTCTCATGAACACTGAAGCTTTCTTT. The whole variable domain, remainder taken from reference TRBV28 and TRBJ1-1, is DVKVTQSSRYLVKRTGEKVFLECVQDMDHENMFWYRQDPGLGLRLIYFSYDVKMKEKGDIPEGYSVSREKKERFSLILESASTNQTSMYLCASSLGGHTLMNTEAFFGQGTRLTVV.

The chain is built from TRBV6-1 and TRBJ2-1, with 12 bases aligning to TRBD2. The CDR3 has 16 residues. From germline, CDR1 is MNHNS and CDR2 SASEGT. Trimming took 1 base from V and 8 from J; bases not matched to a gene: 6. Here the CDR3 reads CASSEVASGGEDEQFF. CDR3 bases: TGTGCCAGCAGTGAAGTCGCTAGCGGGGGGGAAGATGAGCAGTTCTTC.

This clone was detected once. The V call is TRBV6-5, the J call TRBJ1-2; D is unresolved. Looked up from germline, CDR1 is MNHEY and CDR2 is SVGAGI. V was pared by 6 bases and J by 2 bases, with 13 bases between. CDR3 length equals 14 residues. CDR3 DNA sequence: TGTGCCAGCAGCCTCGCCGGGTGGAACTATGGCTACACCTTC. Encoded protein: CASSLAGWNYGYTF.

V and J are TRBV20-1 and TRBJ2-7; D is unclear. Germline CDR1 is DFQATT and CDR2 is SNEGSKA (reference sequence). This CDR3 comprises 10 residues. V was shortened by 6 bases and J by 3 bases, with 6 bases between the two germline ends. The CDR3 is CSAARYEQYF. CDR3 sequence (DNA): TGCAGTGCCGCTCGCTACGAGCAGTACTTC.

This chain joins TRBV25-1 and TRBJ1-4; tentatively, D is TRBD1 (6 bases). Trimming left V 3 bases short and J 4 bases short, with 15 bases between. The CDR3 contains 16 residues. The germline gives CDR1 MGHDK, CDR2 SYGVNS. This chain's CDR3 is CASSDASRGFNEKLFF. The CDR3 region has the DNA TGTGCCAGCAGTGACGCGTCCAGGGGATTTAATGAAAAACTGTTTTTT.

The chain combines TRBV30 with TRBJ2-7; the D gene is possibly TRBD2 (5 bases). V gave up 4 bases and J gave up 2 bases, with 9 bases separating them. This CDR3 region has 12 residues. Germline-derived CDR1 and CDR2 are GTSNPN and SVGIG (reference sequence). CDR3 amino acids: CAWTSQAYEQYF. The CDR3 DNA reads as TGTGCCTGGACTAGCCAAGCCTACGAGCAGTACTTC. Full variable domain (remainder filled in from reference TRBV30 and TRBJ2-7): SQTIHQWPATLVQPVGSPLSLECTVEGTSNPNLYWYRQAAGRGLQLLFYSVGIGQISSEVPQNLSASRPQDRQFILSSKKLLLSDSGFYLCAWTSQAYEQYFGPGTRLTVT.

This chain connects TRBV7-2 to TRBJ2-3; 14 bases map to TRBD2. Germline lookup yields CDR1 SGHTA and CDR2 FQGNSA. J gave up 4 bases and V 4 bases, and 4 bases lay outside the gene matches. The CDR3 extends over 16 amino acids. The CDR3 region is CASSSWTSGGSDTQYF. The CDR3 coding sequence is TGTGCCAGCAGCTCCTGGACTAGCGGGGGGTCAGATACGCAGTATTTT.

CDR3 DNA sequence: TGTGCCAGCAGCTGGGACTACTTACAAGAGACCCAGTACTTC. It specifies CASSWDYLQETQYF. The chain employs TRBV6-5 and TRBJ2-5; TRBD2 aligns across 7 bases. This CDR3 has 14 residues. V lost 6 bases to trimming and J lost 2 bases; unmatched junction nucleotides: 6. Germline V gives CDR1 MNHEY, CDR2 SVGAGI.

Turning to this clone: The missing conserved phenylalanine or tryptophan at the end of this CDR3 makes a read error likely. The chain joins TRBV4-2 to TRBJ1-2; D not resolved. This CDR3 spans 14 amino acids. Germline V CDR1 and CDR2: LGHNA, YNFKEQ. Between the trimmed V and J ends, which lost 0 bases and 8 bases, there was a span of 13 bases. CDR3 amino acids: CASSQDPYSNGYTL. The CDR3 coding sequence is TGTGCCAGCAGCCAAGATCCGTACAGTAACGGCTACACCCTC.

This clone was recorded a few times. The chain combines TRBV5-6 with TRBJ1-6; D not resolved. With 1 base removed from V and 8 bases from J, the gap between germline ends came to 7 bases. This CDR3 spans 13 amino acids. The germline V gene has CDR1 SGHDT and CDR2 YYEEEE. In DNA form, the CDR3 reads TGTGCCAGCAGCTTGTTTTCGGATTCACCCCTCCACTTT. It yields the protein CASSLFSDSPLHF.

This chain connects TRBV7-9 to TRBJ2-1; D not certain. This CDR3 contains 17 residues. Germline CDR1 and CDR2: SEHNR and FQNEAQ (reference sequence). Trimming removed 1 base from V and 4 bases from J, with 17 bases in between. The CDR3 region is CASSLEGIIGKYNEQFF. The CDR3, as DNA: TGTGCCAGCAGCTTAGAGGGTATAATAGGTAAGTACAATGAGCAGTTCTTC.

This clone was observed once. V gene TRBV30 combines with J gene TRBJ2-1, with D perhaps TRBD1 (5 bases). Looked up from germline, CDR1 is GTSNPN and CDR2 is SVGIG (reference sequence). The ends were cut back, 7 bases at V and 8 bases at J, with 15 bases in the middle. There are 12 residues in the CDR3. CDR3 DNA: TGTGCCTACTCCCAGGGAAGCGATGAGCAGTTCTTC. Protein product: CAYSQGSDEQFF.

The chain employs TRBV11-2 and TRBJ2-3; tentative D call: TRBD1 (6 bases). Germline CDR1 SGHAT, CDR2 FQNNGV. This CDR3 spans 15 amino acids. V was trimmed by 1 base and J by 4 bases, leaving 12 bases between them. The CDR3 nucleotides are TGTGCCAGCAGCTTAGGGTGGGGGCAGGCAGATACGCAGTATTTT. Encoded protein: CASSLGWGQADTQYF.

The gene calls are TRBV5-6 and TRBJ1-1, with 12 bases identical to TRBD1. Germline values: CDR1 SGHDT, CDR2 YYEEEE. Trimming took 3 bases from V and 4 from J; bases not matched to a gene: 10. The CDR3 contains 17 residues. CDR3 sequence: CASSSPFRDRGRTEAFF. CDR3 sequence (DNA): TGTGCCAGCAGCTCGCCCTTTCGGGACAGGGGGCGCACTGAAGCTTTCTTT.

The rearrangement joins TRBV5-1 to TRBJ2-7, with TRBD2 identical over 9 bases. Germline lookup yields CDR1 SGHRS and CDR2 YFSETQ. This CDR3 has 16 amino acids. V trimming: 0 bases; J trimming: 0 bases; junction bases outside the gene matches: 4. The CDR3 spells CASSLVASGASYEQYF. Written as DNA, the CDR3 is TGCGCCAGCAGCTTGGTAGCTAGCGGGGCCTCCTACGAGCAGTACTTC.

The V call is TRBV29-1, the J call TRBJ1-2, with a possible D match to TRBD1 (5 bases). CDR1 and CDR2 from the germline V gene are SQVTM and ANQGSEA. The CDR3 loop spans 17 amino acids. Trimming pared 6 bases from V and 0 bases from J, leaving 23 bases between. The DNA for the CDR3 is TGCAGCGTGGAGGGGCAGGGCGAGAAGTTAGCTAACTATGGCTACACCTTC. Translated, it gives CSVEGQGEKLANYGYTF.

The chain employs TRBV6-5 and TRBJ2-3; 10 bases agree with TRBD2. This CDR3 has 15 amino acids. Trimming took 5 bases from V and 1 from J; bases not matched to a gene: 3. The V gene's germline CDR1 is MNHEY and CDR2 SVGAGI. CDR3 loop: CASSNLAGGTDTQYF. For the CDR3, the DNA is TGTGCCAGCAGTAACCTAGCGGGGGGCACAGATACGCAGTATTTT.

V usage is TRBV29-1 and J usage is TRBJ1-3; tentative D call: TRBD1 (5 bases). This CDR3 region has 14 residues. The germline V gene has CDR1 SQVTM and CDR2 ANQGSEA. With 1 base removed from V and 0 bases from J, the gap between germline ends came to 7 bases. The CDR3 DNA reads TGCAGCGTTGAAGGACAGAGCTCTGGAAACACCATATATTTT. Its protein product is CSVEGQSSGNTIYF.

The chain employs TRBV30 and TRBJ1-5, with a weak D call TRBD1 (5 bases). Germline CDR1 GTSNPN, CDR2 SVGIG (reference sequence). Trimming cost V 6 bases and J 1 base, with 13 bases left between them. The CDR3 spans 14 residues. CDR3 protein: CACARGPSNQPQHF. In nucleotides, the CDR3 is TGTGCCTGTGCCCGGGGCCCAAGCAATCAGCCCCAGCATTTT.

The V call is TRBV4-2, the J call TRBJ2-3, with 7 bases that match TRBD1. Losses at the gene ends were 3 bases for V and 2 bases for J; bases not matched to a gene: 2. Per the germline V gene, CDR1 is LGHNA and CDR2 is YNFKEQ. The CDR3 loop spans 14 amino acids. CDR3: CASSQDRTTDTQYF. The CDR3 bases are TGTGCCAGCAGCCAGGACAGGACCACAGATACGCAGTATTTT.

The chain combines TRBV9 with TRBJ2-7, with a tentative D call TRBD1 (5 bases). The CDR3 runs to 14 residues. V lost 0 bases and J lost 2, with 9 bases in between. In germline, CDR1 is SGDLS, CDR2 YYNGEE. CDR3: CASSVAGSTYEQYF. The CDR3 nucleotides are TGTGCCAGCAGCGTAGCAGGGTCCACCTACGAGCAGTACTTC. The entire variable domain, with the rest obtained from reference TRBV9 and TRBJ2-7, is as follows: DSGVTQTPKHLITATGQRVTLRCSPRSGDLSVYWYQQSLDQGLQFLIQYYNGEERAKGNILERFSAQQFPDLHSELNLSSLELGDSALYFCASSVAGSTYEQYFGPGTRLTVT.

The chain couples TRBV30 to TRBJ1-2, with D maybe TRBD1 (5 bases). The germline V gene has CDR1 GTSNPN and CDR2 SVGIG (reference sequence). Trimming left V 1 base short and J 4 bases short, with 10 bases between. This CDR3 is 13 amino acids long. CDR3 sequence reads: CAWSATGTYGYTF. CDR3 DNA sequence: TGTGCCTGGAGTGCTACCGGGACCTATGGCTACACCTTC. The full variable domain, rest sourced from reference TRBV30 and TRBJ1-2, is SQTIHQWPATLVQPVGSPLSLECTVEGTSNPNLYWYRQAAGRGLQLLFYSVGIGQISSEVPQNLSASRPQDRQFILSSKKLLLSDSGFYLCAWSATGTYGYTFGSGTRLTVV.

The chain has TRBV5-5 and TRBJ2-5, with TRBD1 as a possible D gene (5 bases). The V gene lost 1 base and the J gene lost 3 bases, with 7 bases spanning the gap. CDR3 length equals 13 residues. Germline V CDR1 and CDR2: SGHKS, YYEKEE (reference sequence). The CDR3 DNA is TGTGCCAGCAGCTTGCCAGGGAAAGAGACCCAGTACTTC. It translates to CASSLPGKETQYF.

The chain combines TRBV10-3 with TRBJ2-3, with 9 bases fitting TRBD2. Germline CDR1 and CDR2: ENHRY and SYGVKD. This CDR3 spans 16 amino acids. With V trimmed by 0 bases and J by 6 bases, 7 bases remained unmatched. The CDR3: CAISESRGGAGDTQYF. CDR3 bases: TGTGCCATCAGTGAGTCGCGCGGGGGGGCTGGGGATACGCAGTATTTT.